This entry lists 14 T cell receptor beta chains sequenced from one sample in a study of CD8 T cell repertoires and HIV-1 epitope variants. Sequencing used immunoSEQ multiplex PCR; TCRdb keeps in-frame clones, though not all of them. The table shows about 95,000 clones, with roughly 80% occurring only once. The specimen sequenced was uncultured baseline CD8+ T cells from peripheral blood mononuclear cells (PBMCs). The receptor source for this set is a male donor with HIV.

The chain uses TRBV9 and TRBJ2-1, with D perhaps TRBD1 (6 bases). The CDR3 spans 14 residues. The V gene lost 1 base and the J gene lost 7 bases, with 12 bases spanning the gap. Germline lookup yields CDR1 SGDLS and CDR2 YYNGEE. This CDR3 reads CASSVQTGSNEQFF. Written as DNA, the CDR3 is TGTGCCAGCAGCGTACAAACAGGGAGTAATGAGCAGTTCTTC.

This chain connects TRBV7-9 to TRBJ2-3; 8 bases align to TRBD1. Germline V gene sequence: CDR1 SEHNR, CDR2 FQNEAQ (reference sequence). V was clipped by 5 bases and J by 1 base; unmatched bases: 8. This CDR3 spans 16 amino acids. This chain's CDR3 is CASSPRTGLGTDTQYF. The CDR3, as DNA: TGTGCCAGCAGCCCCAGGACAGGGCTCGGCACAGATACGCAGTATTTT.

The chain uses TRBV5-1 and TRBJ2-7, with 7 bases aligning to TRBD2. This CDR3 is built from 15 residues. Looked up from germline, CDR1 is SGHRS and CDR2 is YFSETQ. V lost 0 bases, J lost 2 bases, and 5 bases stayed unmatched. The CDR3 loop is CASSLAGGFTYEQYF. The DNA for the CDR3 is TGCGCCAGCAGCTTGGCGGGGGGTTTTACCTACGAGCAGTACTTC.

The chain recombines TRBV5-8 with TRBJ2-7, with 9 positions matching TRBD1. The J segment lost 8 bases and the V segment lost 5 bases, leaving 8 bases of the junction unmatched. The germline V gene encodes CDR1 SGHTS and CDR2 YDEGEE. The CDR3 is 13 residues long. CDR3 coding DNA: TGTGCCAGCAGTTCGGACAGGGGAGTGAAGCAGTACTTC. Residues: CASSSDRGVKQYF. The full variable domain, completed using reference TRBV5-8 and TRBJ2-7, is EAGVTQSPTHLIKTRGQQATLRCSPISGHTSVYWYQQALGLGLQFLLWYDEGEERNRGNFPPRFSGRQFPNYSSELNVNALELEDSALYLCASSSDRGVKQYFGPGTRLTVT.

This chain connects TRBV5-1 to TRBJ2-3, with TRBD2 matching 8 bases. From germline, CDR1 is SGHRS and CDR2 YFSETQ. This CDR3 spans 20 amino acids. Trimming took 0 bases from V and 3 from J; bases not matched to a gene: 18. CDR3 sequence reads: CASSLVSSGSFGASTDTQYF. The CDR3 DNA reads as TGCGCCAGCAGCTTGGTATCCAGCGGGAGTTTCGGGGCGAGTACAGATACGCAGTATTTT.

In this sample, this clone turned up once. This CDR3 reads CSVAQGVAGANVLTF. The DNA of the CDR3 is TGCAGCGTTGCTCAGGGCGTAGCTGGGGCCAACGTCCTGACTTTC. This sequence joins TRBV29-1 and TRBJ2-6; tentative D call: TRBD1 (5 bases). Germline V gives CDR1 SQVTM, CDR2 ANQGSEA. V was pared by 4 bases and J by 2 bases, with 12 bases between. This CDR3 is 15 amino acids long.

The gene calls are TRBV27 and TRBJ1-5; D is ambiguous. Germline V gives CDR1 MNHEY, CDR2 SMNVEV (reference sequence). V lost 1 base and J 7 bases, leaving 8 bases between the germline ends. This CDR3 region has 13 residues. The chain's CDR3 is CASSLLAGQPQHF. CDR3 in DNA: TGTGCCAGCAGTTTATTAGCGGGACAGCCCCAGCATTTT.

The chain joins TRBV30 to TRBJ1-5, with D possibly being TRBD1 (6 bases). In germline, CDR1 is GTSNPN, CDR2 SVGIG (reference sequence). V was pared by 3 bases and J by 6 bases, with 21 bases between. The CDR3 length is 16 residues. For the CDR3, the DNA is TGTGCCTGGAGCCTCCCCCTAGGGGGGTCGAGTCAGCCCCAGCATTTT. Translated: CAWSLPLGGSSQPQHF.

This sequence joins TRBV27 and TRBJ2-2; no reliable D call. V dropped 2 bases and J dropped 2 bases, with 9 bases sitting between them. Germline-derived CDR1 and CDR2 are MNHEY and SMNVEV (reference sequence). There are 15 residues in the CDR3. The CDR3 DNA reads TGTGCCAGCAGTTTAAATTCCAGAAACACCGGGGAGCTGTTTTTT. Residues: CASSLNSRNTGELFF.

This rearrangement joins TRBV5-5 to TRBJ1-3; D might be TRBD1 (5 bases). Germline lookup yields CDR1 SGHKS and CDR2 YYEKEE (reference sequence). The CDR3 runs to 16 residues. The V gene lost 1 base and the J gene lost 2 bases, with 13 bases spanning the gap. CDR3 region: CASSLWGDRAGNTIYF. Written as DNA, the CDR3 is TGTGCCAGCAGCTTGTGGGGGGATAGAGCTGGAAACACCATATATTTT.

The table lists this clone with a count of one. The chain joins TRBV19 to TRBJ2-3, with D possibly TRBD2 on 6 matching bases. V was shortened by 5 bases and J by 6 bases, with 9 bases between the two germline ends. This CDR3 region has 12 residues. Per the germline V gene, CDR1 is LNHDA and CDR2 is SQIVND (reference sequence). CDR3 sequence (DNA): TGTGCCAGTAGTGACCTAGCGGATACGCAGTATTTT. As protein: CASSDLADTQYF. The full variable domain, rest sourced from reference TRBV19 and TRBJ2-3, is DGGITQSPKYLFRKEGQNVTLSCEQNLNHDAMYWYRQDPGQGLRLIYYSQIVNDFQKGDIAEGYSVSREKKESFPLTVTSAQKNPTAFYLCASSDLADTQYFGPGTRLTVL.

The rearrangement links TRBV19 to TRBJ1-2, with no clear D. Germline CDR1 reads LNHDA; CDR2 reads SQIVND (reference sequence). V was shortened by 5 bases and J by 0 bases, with 10 bases between the two germline ends. This CDR3 is built from 14 residues. The CDR3 DNA reads as TGTGCCAGTAGTTTGGAGAGTACTAACTATGGCTACACCTTC. Residues: CASSLESTNYGYTF.

J is TRBJ1-3 and V is TRBV30; 7 bases agree with TRBD1. This CDR3 spans 14 amino acids. V was pared by 5 bases and J by 4 bases, with 8 bases of the junction left unmatched. The germline V gene encodes CDR1 GTSNPN and CDR2 SVGIG (reference sequence). This CDR3 is CAWQQGILGNTIYF. In nucleotides, the CDR3 is TGTGCCTGGCAACAGGGGATTTTGGGAAACACCATATATTTT.

The gene calls are TRBV5-6 and TRBJ2-1, with D hard to call. The CDR3 covers 16 residues. Looked up from germline, CDR1 is SGHDT and CDR2 is YYEEEE. Between the trimmed V and J ends, which lost 4 bases and 4 bases, there was a span of 18 bases. For the CDR3, the DNA is TGTGCCAGCAGCGGCCCGGACCCCAAACTTTACAATGAGCAGTTCTTC. It translates to CASSGPDPKLYNEQFF.